This TCR beta chain appears in the sequencing data of a study of vaccination effects on CD4 cells after COVID-19. Study-wide points: New vaccine-induced clones made up most post-vaccine spike-reactive clones in convalescents. By a late point after vaccination, infection- and vaccine-induced clones had shrunk markedly through clonal contraction. Early post-infection timepoints were absent, and convalescent patients were few.

This clone was seen a handful of times. Its antigen is unidentified. Profiling relied on immunoSEQ multiplex PCR, and the TCRdb table lists in-frame clones only, not all of them. The data contain some 30,000 clones, 72% of them seen just once; the ten biggest clones take up around 30%. Antigen-specific CD4+ T cells were expanded with viral peptide pools in the ViraFEST assay before sequencing. Once cultured for nine to ten days, the cells underwent separation to obtain CD4+ T cells. Confirmation by PCR established that the person had SARS-CoV-2 infection between March and December 2020. This specimen consisted of CD4+ T cells from PBMCs cultured with a peptide pool, obtained before COVID-19 vaccination. This clonotype originated in a human donor who had a prior SARS-CoV-2 infection.

The DNA of the CDR3 is TGTGCCAGCAGCCATTTCGCCCAGGGTCCATCCGGGCCTAACTATGGCTACACCTTC. It translates to CASSHFAQGPSGPNYGYTF. This chain connects TRBV3-1 (or the pseudogene TRBV3-2) to TRBJ1-2; possibly TRBD1 for D (5 bases). V was cut by 3 bases and J by 0 bases, with 23 bases left in between. Germline values: CDR1 LGHDT, CDR2 YNNKEL (reference sequence). The CDR3 length is 19 residues.